The 13 T cell receptor beta chains in this list originate from one sample, sequenced in a study of response to subunit inactivated influenza vaccine. TCRdb recomputed calls from the RT-PCR reads with MiXCR, one row per CDR3 protein. The sample holds hundreds of thousands of distinct CDR3 sequences; approximately 10% are singletons and the top ten take roughly 11%. Separately, the same data were catalogued under a study of T cells expressing NK-cell markers. That investigation notes: The authors made TCR beta cDNA libraries by 5'RACE template switching. This switching added a universal primer site and UMIs.

The sequencing used PBMCs from blood, collected on the day of vaccination. Receptors originate from a man over 45 who received an inactivated influenza vaccine.

At least ten counts were recorded for this clonotype. The rearrangement uses TRBV5-1 and TRBJ2-3; TRBD2 matches 11 bases. This CDR3 has 17 residues. CDR1 is SGHRS, CDR2 YFSETQ, per germline. V was clipped by 3 bases and J by 1 base; unmatched bases: 7. CDR3: CASSSRLAGTGTDTQYF. The CDR3 DNA reads TGCGCCAGCAGCTCCCGACTAGCGGGGACCGGCACAGATACGCAGTATTTT.

The chain is built from TRBV11-2 and TRBJ2-1; maybe TRBD2 (6 bases). The CDR3 totals 15 residues. Germline CDR1 and CDR2: SGHAT and FQNNGV. V was clipped by 1 base and J by 6 bases, with 13 bases between them. The CDR3 sequence: CASSLGRAWVNEQFF. The CDR3, as DNA: TGTGCCAGCAGCTTAGGGAGGGCCTGGGTCAATGAGCAGTTCTTC.

V gene TRBV6-5 combines with J gene TRBJ1-2; a possible D gene is TRBD1 (5 bases). The length of the CDR3 is 14 residues. Trimming removed 2 bases from V and 7 bases from J, with 14 bases in between. CDR1 is MNHEY and CDR2 is SVGAGI in the germline V gene. The CDR3 protein is CASSYGPGLRGYTF. In nucleotides, the CDR3 is TGTGCCAGCAGTTACGGGCCGGGGCTGCGTGGCTACACCTTC.

This clonotype was seen repeatedly, ten times or more. Written as DNA, the CDR3 is TGTGCCAGCAGTTACTCAGGCACAGCTCATAGGGGGAACTATGGCTACACCTTC. Translating it yields CASSYSGTAHRGNYGYTF. J is TRBJ1-2 and V is TRBV6-5; TRBD1 might be the D (6 bases). Germline V gene data show CDR1 as MNHEY and CDR2 as SVGAGI. V was cut by 0 bases and J by 2 bases, with 19 bases left in between. The CDR3 totals 18 residues.

The sample holds many counts of this clonotype. The chain employs TRBV11-2 and TRBJ1-3, with D uncertain. The CDR3 contains 12 residues. Germline-derived CDR1 and CDR2 are SGHAT and FQNNGV. Trimming took off 2 bases at V and 7 bases at J, with 6 bases between the two ends. The CDR3 DNA reads TGTGCCAGCAGCTTATCCCAGAACACCATATATTTT. Encoded protein: CASSLSQNTIYF.

Only a few counts were recorded for this clonotype. V and J are TRBV29-1 and TRBJ2-7; 12 nucleotides align to TRBD2. Losses at the gene ends were 4 bases for V and 3 bases for J; bases not matched to a gene: 4. Germline values: CDR1 SQVTM, CDR2 ANQGSEA. The length of the CDR3 is 14 residues. CDR3 coding DNA: TGCAGCGTTGGGGCGACTAGCGGGAGCTACGAGCAGTACTTC. Amino acids: CSVGATSGSYEQYF.

This clonotype has more than one count but fewer than ten. V gene TRBV4-3 combines with J gene TRBJ2-6; D not resolved. Trimming stripped 0 bases from V and 1 base from J, with 7 bases between. CDR1 and CDR2 (germline): LGHNA, YSLEER. This CDR3 has 16 residues. The CDR3 loop reads CASSQDILSGANVLTF. The CDR3 bases are TGCGCCAGCAGCCAAGACATACTATCTGGGGCCAACGTCCTGACTTTC.

The table lists this clonotype with a few counts. The V and J genes are TRBV7-9 and TRBJ2-7; TRBD2 aligns across 10 bases. Per the germline V gene, CDR1 is SEHNR and CDR2 is FQNEAQ (reference sequence). The CDR3 contains 16 residues. After removal of 5 bases from V and 6 bases from J, the junction contained 13 bases not matched to a gene. For the CDR3, the DNA is TGTGCCAGCAGCCTGCCACGGGATAGCGGGAGGCGCGAGCAGTACTTC. It translates to CASSLPRDSGRREQYF.

The chain has TRBV5-6 and TRBJ1-1, with D possibly matching TRBD1 (5 bases). Trimming removed 1 base from V and 4 bases from J, with 14 bases in between. CDR1 is SGHDT and CDR2 is YYEEEE in the germline V gene. CDR3 length: 15 residues. The DNA of the CDR3 is TGTGCCAGCAGCTTGACGAGGGGCTGGGTCACTGAAGCTTTCTTT. It encodes CASSLTRGWVTEAFF.

This clonotype was detected a few times. Here the CDR3 DNA reads TGTGCCAGCAGTTCCGGGGAGGTGGTGACCCAGTACTTC. This codes for CASSSGEVVTQYF. This chain joins TRBV28 and TRBJ2-5; D possibly corresponds to TRBD2 (6 bases). Germline CDR1 and CDR2: MDHEN and SYDVKM. Trimming shortened V by 4 bases and J by 7 bases, and 13 bases separated the two germline ends. The CDR3 sequence is 13 residues long. The variable domain in full, with the rest retrieved from reference TRBV28 and TRBJ2-5, is DVKVTQSSRYLVKRTGEKVFLECVQDMDHENMFWYRQDPGLGLRLIYFSYDVKMKEKGDIPEGYSVSREKKERFSLILESASTNQTSMYLCASSSGEVVTQYFGPGTRLLVL.

This clonotype has only a few counts. The chain is built from TRBV15 and TRBJ2-1; TRBD1 is a possible D gene (6 bases). Trimming removed 1 base from V and 9 bases from J, with 7 bases in between. CDR1 and CDR2 (germline): LNHNV, YYDKDF (reference sequence). The CDR3 spans 12 residues. The chain's CDR3 is CATSRGGGEQFF. For the CDR3, the DNA is TGTGCCACCAGCAGAGGAGGGGGTGAGCAGTTCTTC.

There are a few counts of this clonotype. The rearrangement joins TRBV2 to TRBJ2-3; TRBD2 aligns across 7 bases. Trimming took 7 bases from V and 5 from J; bases not matched to a gene: 12. The CDR3 is made up of 15 amino acids. The germline V gene has CDR1 SNHLY and CDR2 FYNNEI. This chain's CDR3 is CASTPKRGEGDTQYF. The CDR3 DNA sequence: TGTGCCAGCACACCTAAGCGGGGTGAGGGAGATACGCAGTATTTT.

This clonotype was detected many times. This chain uses TRBV4-1 with TRBJ2-3; D perhaps matches TRBD1 (6 bases). The germline V gene has CDR1 MGHRA and CDR2 YSYEKL. The CDR3 spans 14 residues. Trimming removed 4 bases from V and 5 bases from J, with 13 bases in between. The CDR3 is CASSLDRSVDTQYF. The CDR3 nucleotides are TGCGCCAGCAGCCTGGACAGAAGCGTAGATACGCAGTATTTT.